This T cell receptor (beta chain) was sequenced in a study of graft-versus-host responses after intestinal transplantation (dated by TCRdb to the early 2020s). The study in broad terms: The transplants that recipients got were multivisceral, liver-intestinal, or isolated intestinal. Anti-thymocyte globulin induction was given to all recipients, followed by maintenance tacrolimus and steroids for 2 to 3 years. Graft-versus-host and host-versus-graft alloreactive T cell clones were tracked in the graft, circulation and bone marrow after intestinal transplantation using bulk TCR-beta CDR3 sequencing. Alloreactive clones were identified by sequencing pre-transplant mixed lymphocyte reaction products and comparing them with unstimulated pre-transplant donor and recipient T cells. Of the roughly 24 intestinal transplant recipients enrolled in the cohort, one of whom was a retransplant, a few patients without pretransplant specimens were excluded. Donor T cell macrochimerism was defined as a peak of at least 4% donor T cells among recipient peripheral blood mononuclear cells. Rather than going through the commercial service, samples from a few later patients were sequenced in-house on an Illumina MiSeq and processed with MiXCR. Overall results and qualifications from the work: Early after transplant, peak levels of circulating GvH clones were associated with declines in HvG clones. GvH clones were detected in recipient bone marrow, and some appeared earlier in ileal mucosa or blood, consistent with an intestinal mucosal origin. Conclusions were limited by the relatively low number and heterogeneity of intestinal transplant patients. In the allografts of patients with donor T cell macrochimerism, GvH to HvG T cell clonal ratios were high.

Concerning this clone itself: Its cognate antigen has yet to be identified. Within one base of it there is no much larger clone, and no base qualities were kept.

The meaning of the sample's time point label: cells obtained before transplantation from donor or recipient. CD3+CD4+ and CD3+CD8+ populations were FACS-sorted from unstimulated pre-transplant donor and recipient cells taken from spleen or lymph nodes. The library relied on the immunoSEQ multiplex PCR assay. For most patients, genomic DNA was isolated with the Qiagen DNeasy Blood and Tissue Kit and shipped frozen to Adaptive Biotechnologies for TCR sequencing. For most patients, high-throughput TCR-beta CDR3 sequencing of genomic DNA was performed by Adaptive Biotechnologies. The source study handled its data this way. Adaptive's ImmunoSEQ software was the source of the TCR sequencing data for 15 to 20 patients, while a few other patients were processed with MiXCR and VDJtools. To correct CD4 versus CD8 sorting errors, any sequence found in both subsets at a frequency ratio below 5:1 was removed. CDR3 nucleotide sequences shared by donor and recipient were removed because the origin of these sequences could not be assigned. At least 2-fold expansion over unstimulated cells and a minimum CFSE-low frequency of 0.002% (template counts) or 0.001% (read counts) were required for clones to be classified as alloreactive. A clone was considered mappable if detected in the sequenced pre-transplant spleen, lymph node, or MLR CFSE-low populations of the donor or recipient. The cumulative frequency of alloreactive clones was calculated as a percentage of all sequences, weighted by copy number. The table was pulled from immuneACCESS by TCRdb, which kept in-frame rearrangements only. Such tables lose some clones; where checked, under half of the loss comes from unresolved V genes, and the rest has no known cause. That table supplies the V and J calls and clone size; D and trimming were determined from the DNA. The sample has some 100,000 clones on record, under 95% of them singletons. 0.069% of the sample comes from the top ten.

Reading the germline V gene gives CDR1 SQVTM and CDR2 ANQGSEA. Measured from the cysteine to the phenylalanine, the CDR3 is 13 residues long. The CDR3 DNA has 39 bases and is translated from base 1. Trimming takes 6 bases off V and 5 bases off J; junction bases not matched to a gene: 7. The rearrangement combines TRBV29-1 with TRBJ2-1; 7 bases in between match TRBD1. This sequence originates from a human donor who was the organ donor for an intestinal transplant. Here the sequenced sample was unstimulated CD8+ T cells sorted from spleen or lymph node cells, taken before transplant. The nucleotides are TGCAGCGTGGAGAAAGACAGGGACAATGAGCAGTTCTTC. It codes for CSVEKDRDNEQFF.